This T cell receptor (beta chain) comes out of a study of shared clonotypes between healthy human individuals. Replicate PCRs from sorted subsets contained roughly 220 ng DNA, which is some 32,000 T cell genomes. The method was immunoSEQ multiplex PCR; TCRdb's version includes in-frame clones alone and lacks a portion of them. Among about 2 million clones listed, just under 95% were seen once. J lost 5 bases, V lost 3 bases, and 10 bases had no gene match. This CDR3 is 15 amino acids long. Germline assignment: CDR1 MNHNS and CDR2 SASEGT. In the naive CD8 group, cells lacked CD45RO and were positively selected for CCR7, so terminally differentiated effector memory CD45RA+ cells were left out.

The source of this sequence is a man aged 18-30 years in good health. Sequenced sample: naive CD8+ T cells sorted from blood. V usage is TRBV6-1 and J usage is TRBJ2-7; 7 nucleotides agree with TRBD1. The CDR3 sequence: CASSDRQGKGDEQYF. The DNA of the CDR3 is TGTGCCAGCAGTGATAGACAGGGTAAAGGGGACGAGCAGTACTTC.